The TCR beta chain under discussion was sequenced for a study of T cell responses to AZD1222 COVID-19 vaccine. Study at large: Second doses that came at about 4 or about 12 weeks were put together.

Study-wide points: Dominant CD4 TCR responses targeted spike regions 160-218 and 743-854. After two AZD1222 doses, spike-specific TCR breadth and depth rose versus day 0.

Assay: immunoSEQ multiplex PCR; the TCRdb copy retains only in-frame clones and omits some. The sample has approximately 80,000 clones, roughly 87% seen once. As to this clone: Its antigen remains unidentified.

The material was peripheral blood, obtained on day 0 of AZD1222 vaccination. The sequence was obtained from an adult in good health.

The chain's CDR3 is CASSLGAGIYGYTF. CDR3 coding DNA: TGCGCCAGCAGCCTTGGGGCAGGGATTTATGGCTACACCTTC. The chain links TRBV4-1 to TRBJ1-2; maybe TRBD1 (5 bases). The CDR3 sequence is 14 residues long. V lost 4 bases and J lost 5, with 14 bases in between. Germline V CDR1 and CDR2: MGHRA, YSYEKL.